The rows below give T cell receptor beta chains drawn from one sample of a study of blood T cells in healthy people across ages. A single record per CDR3 protein comes from TCRdb applying MiXCR to the 5' RACE reads. The profile covers about 290,000 distinct CDR3 sequences, with 25% to 30% appearing a single time and 29% taken by the ten largest. Source material: blood. The receptor source for this set is a woman aged 70-85 years in good health. The CDR3 runs from the conserved cysteine through the conserved F or W. The D gene is left open where the match is weak. For some rows the clone size is stated as once, few or many, or as a class when expanded; others skip it.

abundance	d_gene	v_gene	j_gene	CDR3nt	CDR3aa
few	TRBD1	TRBV7-9	TRBJ1-2	TGTGCCAGCAGCCACGGAGACAGGGGGGATAGCTACACCTTC	CASSHGDRGDSYTF
few	NA	TRBV7-9	TRBJ1-1	TGTGCCAGCAGCTTAGCTTACCAAACTGAAGCTTTCTTT	CASSLAYQTEAFF
few	NA	TRBV5-5	TRBJ2-1	TGTGCCAGCAGCTTGCCCAGGAATGAGCAGTTCTTC	CASSLPRNEQFF
NA	NA	TRBV5-6	TRBJ2-3	TGTGCCAGCAGCTCGGGGTGGGCTAACCCGGAGGATACGCAGTATTTT	CASSSGWANPEDTQYF
many	NA	TRBV9	TRBJ2-5	TGTGCCAGCAGCGTAGAGGTGAGAGAGACCCAGTACTTC	CASSVEVRETQYF
few	TRBD2	TRBV20-1	TRBJ2-7	TGCAGTGCTGAAAGCGGGAGAGACTCCTACGAGCAGTACTTC	CSAESGRDSYEQYF
NA	NA	TRBV12-3/TRBV12-4	TRBJ2-3	TGTGCCAGCGGCCCTGAGGCGAGATTGAGCACAGATACGCAGTATTTT	CASGPEARLSTDTQYF
NA	NA	TRBV11-2	TRBJ2-5	TGTGCCAGCAACAACGGGGGGACCCAGTACTTC	CASNNGGTQYF
NA	NA	TRBV28	TRBJ2-7	TGTGCCAGCAAGCTTCGCGGGAAATACGAGCAGTACTTC	CASKLRGKYEQYF
NA	NA	TRBV28	TRBJ1-1	TGTGCCAGCAGTCCTCCACAGGGAGTCACTGAAGCTTTCTTT	CASSPPQGVTEAFF
many	TRBD2	TRBV7-6	TRBJ2-1	TGTGCCAGCAGCTCTATAATAAGCGGGAGGTCAGGCAATGAGCAGTTCTTC	CASSSIISGRSGNEQFF
few	NA	TRBV7-3	TRBJ2-6	TGTGCCAGCAGCGTCGCTGGTCTAACAAGCTCTGGGGCCAACGTCCTGACTTTC	CASSVAGLTSSGANVLTF
NA	TRBD2	TRBV5-1	TRBJ2-3	TGCGCCAGCAGCTTGAGACTAGCGGGAGTGCCAGATACGCAGTATTTT	CASSLRLAGVPDTQYF
NA	NA	TRBV20-1	TRBJ2-7	TGCAGTGCTAGAGATCGTCGGTTGGGCCTAACCTACGAGCAGTACTTC	CSARDRRLGLTYEQYF
few	NA	TRBV5-1	TRBJ1-2	TGCGCCAGCAGCCCAGGACGAGATGGCTACACCTTC	CASSPGRDGYTF
NA	TRBD2	TRBV12-3/TRBV12-4	TRBJ2-3	TGTGCCAGCACCCCTTACTTTGGGCGACTAGCATTGGAGGTGAATACGCAGTATTTT	CASTPYFGRLALEVNTQYF
NA	NA	TRBV15	TRBJ1-5	TGTGCCACCAGTTCGAGGGTTGGTTCCGGCAATCAGCCCCAGCATTTT	CATSSRVGSGNQPQHF
few	NA	TRBV5-6	TRBJ1-2	TGTGCCAGCAGAGGGGTTTATTTTTCCACTAACTATGGCTACACCTTC	CASRGVYFSTNYGYTF
few	NA	TRBV7-2	TRBJ1-3	TGTGCCAGCAGCTTAAGGCAGGGGTCTGGAAACACCATATATTTT	CASSLRQGSGNTIYF
NA	TRBD1	TRBV7-2	TRBJ2-7	TGTGCCAGCAGCGCGGCACAGGGGGCCGTCTACGAGCAGTACTTC	CASSAAQGAVYEQYF
few	NA	TRBV4-1	TRBJ1-1	TGCGCCAGCAGCCGGGGGGGCCCGAACACTGAAGCTTTCTTT	CASSRGGPNTEAFF
NA	NA	TRBV4-1	TRBJ1-2	TGCGCCAGCAGCCAAGATAGCGAGGACTATGGCTACACCTTC	CASSQDSEDYGYTF
NA	NA	TRBV29-1	TRBJ2-7	TGCAGCGTCGAAGATCAGGTGGGCCTCAGGGGACCCTACGAGCAGTACTTC	CSVEDQVGLRGPYEQYF
few	NA	TRBV10-3	TRBJ2-7	TGTGCCATCAGCCTCAGGGTTGGCGGCGAGCAGTACTTC	CAISLRVGGEQYF
few	NA	TRBV4-3	TRBJ1-6	TGCGCCAGCAGCCAAGAAGGGGCAGGTTCACCCCTCCACTTT	CASSQEGAGSPLHF
NA	TRBD1	TRBV28	TRBJ2-7	TGTGCCAGCAGTTTATTCCGGGACAGGTCAGACTACGAGCAGTACTTC	CASSLFRDRSDYEQYF
many	TRBD2	TRBV28	TRBJ2-7	TGTGCCAGCAGTTTATCTAGCGGGTGGACCTACGAGCAGTACTTC	CASSLSSGWTYEQYF
few	TRBD1	TRBV15	TRBJ1-2	TGTGCCACCAGCAGGCCAGGACAGGGAATCTATGGCTACACCTTC	CATSRPGQGIYGYTF